The entry that follows covers one T cell receptor beta chain sequence. The antigen remains unidentified. This sample stems from a study of blood T cells in healthy people across ages. Germline values: CDR1 DFQATT, CDR2 SNEGSKA (reference sequence). The CDR3 is 13 residues long. V lost 8 bases and J 3 bases, leaving 16 bases between the germline ends. Together with a sample-barcoded 5' primer, a J-beta primer mix was included in a second PCR lasting roughly 6 to 12 cycles. TCRdb fed the 5' RACE reads into MiXCR, producing one record per CDR3 protein. The table lists about 970,000 distinct CDR3 sequences, approximately 50% of them singletons. Study-level results: PBMC samples, being unsorted, prevented any conclusive comparison of naive and antigen-experienced cells.

The chain joins TRBV20-1 to TRBJ2-5; perhaps TRBD1 as D (5 bases). The sequence was collected from a woman aged 60-75 years in good health. Source material: blood. The CDR3 sequence: CSTSDSSEETQYF. CDR3 DNA: TGCAGTACTTCCGACAGCTCTGAAGAGACCCAGTACTTC.